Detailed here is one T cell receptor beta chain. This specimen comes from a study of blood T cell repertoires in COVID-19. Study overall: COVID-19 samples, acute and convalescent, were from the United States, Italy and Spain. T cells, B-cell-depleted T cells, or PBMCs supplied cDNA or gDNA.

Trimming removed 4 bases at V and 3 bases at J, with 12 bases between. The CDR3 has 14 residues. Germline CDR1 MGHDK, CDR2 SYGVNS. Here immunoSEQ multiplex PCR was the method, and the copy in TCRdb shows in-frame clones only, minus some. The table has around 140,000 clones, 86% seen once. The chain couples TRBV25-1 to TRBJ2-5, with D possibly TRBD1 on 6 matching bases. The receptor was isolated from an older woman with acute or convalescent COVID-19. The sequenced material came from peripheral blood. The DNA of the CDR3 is TGTGCCAGCAGTGGGAAAAGGACAGAAGAGACCCAGTACTTC. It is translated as CASSGKRTEETQYF.